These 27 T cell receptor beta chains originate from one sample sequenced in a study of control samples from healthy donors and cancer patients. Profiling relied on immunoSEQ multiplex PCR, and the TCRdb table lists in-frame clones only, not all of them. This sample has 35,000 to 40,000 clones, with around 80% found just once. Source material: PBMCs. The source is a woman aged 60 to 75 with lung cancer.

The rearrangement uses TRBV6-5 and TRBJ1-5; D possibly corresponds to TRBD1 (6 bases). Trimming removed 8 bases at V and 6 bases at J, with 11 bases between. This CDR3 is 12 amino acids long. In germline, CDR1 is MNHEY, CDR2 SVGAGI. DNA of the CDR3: TGTGCCAGCCACAGGGAAGGTCAGCCCCAGCATTTT. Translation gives CASHREGQPQHF.

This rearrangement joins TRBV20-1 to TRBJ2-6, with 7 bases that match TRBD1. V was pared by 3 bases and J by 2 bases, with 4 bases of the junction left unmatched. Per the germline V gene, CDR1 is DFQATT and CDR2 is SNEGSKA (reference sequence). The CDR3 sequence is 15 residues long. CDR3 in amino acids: CSASVTGAGANVLTF. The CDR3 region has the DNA TGCAGTGCTAGTGTCACAGGGGCTGGGGCCAACGTCCTGACTTTC.

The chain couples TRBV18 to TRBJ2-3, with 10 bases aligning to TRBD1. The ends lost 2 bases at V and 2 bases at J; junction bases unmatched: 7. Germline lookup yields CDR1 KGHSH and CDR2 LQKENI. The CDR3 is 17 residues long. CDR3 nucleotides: TGTGCCAGCTCACCAAACATTGGGACAGGGGACACAGATACGCAGTATTTT. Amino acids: CASSPNIGTGDTDTQYF. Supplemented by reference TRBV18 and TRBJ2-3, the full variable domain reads NAGVMQNPRHLVRRRGQEARLRCSPMKGHSHVYWYRQLPEEGLKFMVYLQKENIIDESGMPKERFSAEFPKEGPSILRIQQVVRGDSAAYFCASSPNIGTGDTDTQYFGPGTRLTVL.

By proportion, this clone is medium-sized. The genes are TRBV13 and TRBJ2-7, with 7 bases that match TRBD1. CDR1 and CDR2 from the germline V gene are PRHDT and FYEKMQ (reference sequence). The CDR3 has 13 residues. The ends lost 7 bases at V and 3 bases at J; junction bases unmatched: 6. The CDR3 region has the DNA TGTGCCAGCACCCCACAGGGGATCTACGAGCAGTACTTC. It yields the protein CASTPQGIYEQYF.

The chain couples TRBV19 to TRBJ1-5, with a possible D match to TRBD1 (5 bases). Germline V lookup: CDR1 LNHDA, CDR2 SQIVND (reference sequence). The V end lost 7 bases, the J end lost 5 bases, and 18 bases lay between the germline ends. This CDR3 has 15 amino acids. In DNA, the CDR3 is TGTGCCAGTACCCCGGGGCAGGGAGCTTATCAGCCCCAGCATTTT. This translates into CASTPGQGAYQPQHF.

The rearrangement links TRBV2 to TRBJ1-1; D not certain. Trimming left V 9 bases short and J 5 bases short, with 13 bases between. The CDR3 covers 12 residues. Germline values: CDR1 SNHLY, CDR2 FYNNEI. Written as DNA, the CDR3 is TGTGCCAGTCGCCCGAGGGCGACTGAAGCTTTCTTT. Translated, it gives CASRPRATEAFF.

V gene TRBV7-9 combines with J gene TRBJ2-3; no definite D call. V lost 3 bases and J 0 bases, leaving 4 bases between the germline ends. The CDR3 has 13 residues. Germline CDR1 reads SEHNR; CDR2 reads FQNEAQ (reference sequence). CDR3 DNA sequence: TGTGCCAGCAGCTTTCCTAGCACAGATACGCAGTATTTT. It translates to CASSFPSTDTQYF.

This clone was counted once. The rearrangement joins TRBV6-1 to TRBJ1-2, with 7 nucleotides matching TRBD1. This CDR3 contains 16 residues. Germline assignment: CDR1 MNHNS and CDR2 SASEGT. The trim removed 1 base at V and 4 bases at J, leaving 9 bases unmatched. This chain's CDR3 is CASSEGEGARGYGYTF. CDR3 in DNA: TGTGCCAGCAGTGAAGGCGAGGGGGCGCGAGGCTATGGCTACACCTTC.

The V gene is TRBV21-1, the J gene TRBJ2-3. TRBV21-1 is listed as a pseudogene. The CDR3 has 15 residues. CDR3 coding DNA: TGTGCCAGCAGCAAAGTGGGCGGAAGCACAGATACGCAGTATTTT. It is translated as CASSKVGGSTDTQYF.

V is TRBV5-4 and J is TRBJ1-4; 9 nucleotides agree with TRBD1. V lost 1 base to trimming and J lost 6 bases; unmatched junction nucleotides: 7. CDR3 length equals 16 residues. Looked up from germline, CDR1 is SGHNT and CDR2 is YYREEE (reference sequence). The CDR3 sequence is CASSLFGGDRDEKLFF. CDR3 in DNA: TGTGCCAGCAGCTTGTTTGGCGGGGACAGGGATGAAAAACTGTTTTTT.

The CDR3 region is CASSHTGGDRHPYEQYF. DNA of the CDR3: TGTGCCAGCAGCCACACGGGGGGGGACAGACACCCCTACGAGCAGTACTTC. The chain is built from TRBV7-8 and TRBJ2-7; D possibly corresponds to TRBD2 (8 bases). The V end lost 5 bases, the J end lost 2 bases, and 22 bases lay between the germline ends. This CDR3 is 17 amino acids long. Germline assignment: CDR1 SGHVS and CDR2 FQNEAQ. Drawing the rest from reference TRBV7-8 and TRBJ2-7, the complete variable domain is GAGVSQSPRYKVAKRGQDVALRCDPISGHVSLFWYQQALGQGPEFLTYFQNEAQLDKSGLPSDRFFAERPEGSVSTLKIQRTQQEDSAVYLCASSHTGGDRHPYEQYFGPGTRLTVT.

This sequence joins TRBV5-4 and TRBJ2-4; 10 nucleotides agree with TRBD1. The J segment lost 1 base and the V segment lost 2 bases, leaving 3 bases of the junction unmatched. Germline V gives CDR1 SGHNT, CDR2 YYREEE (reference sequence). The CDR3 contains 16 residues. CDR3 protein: CASSLGTGAAKNIQYF. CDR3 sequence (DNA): TGTGCCAGCAGCTTAGGGACAGGGGCGGCCAAAAACATTCAGTACTTC.

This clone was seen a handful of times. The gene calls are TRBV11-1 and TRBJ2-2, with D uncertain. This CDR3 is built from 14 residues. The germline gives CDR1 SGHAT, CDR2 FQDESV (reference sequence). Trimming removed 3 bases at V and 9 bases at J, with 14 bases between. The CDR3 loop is CASSFGQFDRELFF. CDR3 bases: TGTGCCAGCAGCTTTGGTCAGTTCGACCGGGAGCTGTTTTTT.

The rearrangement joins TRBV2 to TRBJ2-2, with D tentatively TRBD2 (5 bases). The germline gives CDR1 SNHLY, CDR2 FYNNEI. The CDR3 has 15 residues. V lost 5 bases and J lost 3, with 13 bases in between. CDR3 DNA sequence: TGTGCCAGCAGTTCTACTGGAGCGGACACCGGGGAGCTGTTTTTT. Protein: CASSSTGADTGELFF. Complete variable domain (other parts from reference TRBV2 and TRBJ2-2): EPEVTQTPSHQVTQMGQEVILRCVPISNHLYFYWYRQILGQKVEFLVSFYNNEISEKSEIFDDQFSVERPDGSNFTLKIRSTKLEDSAMYFCASSSTGADTGELFFGEGSRLTVL.

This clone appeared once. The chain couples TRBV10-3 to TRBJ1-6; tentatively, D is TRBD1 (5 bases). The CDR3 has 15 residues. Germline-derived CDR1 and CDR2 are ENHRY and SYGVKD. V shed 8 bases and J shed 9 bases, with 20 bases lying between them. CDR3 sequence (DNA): TGTGCCATCCGTTTGCAGCAGGACAAAGGTTCACCCCTCCACTTT. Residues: CAIRLQQDKGSPLHF.

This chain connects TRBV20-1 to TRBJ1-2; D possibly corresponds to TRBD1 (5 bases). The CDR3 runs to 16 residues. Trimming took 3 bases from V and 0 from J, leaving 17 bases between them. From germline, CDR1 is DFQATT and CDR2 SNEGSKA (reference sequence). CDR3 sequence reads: CSASVRVGGSNYGYTF. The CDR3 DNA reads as TGCAGTGCTAGTGTCAGGGTGGGGGGTTCTAACTATGGCTACACCTTC.

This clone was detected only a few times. CDR3 protein: CASSPPSGSYEQYF. The CDR3 DNA reads TGTGCCAGCTCACCACCGTCAGGCTCCTACGAGCAGTACTTC. This chain uses TRBV18 with TRBJ2-7; D gene ambiguous. There are 14 residues in the CDR3. Looked up from germline, CDR1 is KGHSH and CDR2 is LQKENI. Trimming pared 0 bases from V and 0 bases from J, leaving 6 bases between.

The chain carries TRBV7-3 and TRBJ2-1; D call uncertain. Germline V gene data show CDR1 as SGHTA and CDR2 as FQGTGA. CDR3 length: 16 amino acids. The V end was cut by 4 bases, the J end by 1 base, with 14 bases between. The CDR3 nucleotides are TGTGCCAGCAGCTCACCTCTCGCCAAATCCTACAATGAGCAGTTCTTC. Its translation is CASSSPLAKSYNEQFF.

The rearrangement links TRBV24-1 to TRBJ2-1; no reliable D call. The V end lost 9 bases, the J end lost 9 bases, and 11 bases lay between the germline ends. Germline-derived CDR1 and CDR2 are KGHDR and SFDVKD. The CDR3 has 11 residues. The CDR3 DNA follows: TGTGCCACCGAAGGGTGGGGTGAGCAGTTCTTC. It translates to CATEGWGEQFF.

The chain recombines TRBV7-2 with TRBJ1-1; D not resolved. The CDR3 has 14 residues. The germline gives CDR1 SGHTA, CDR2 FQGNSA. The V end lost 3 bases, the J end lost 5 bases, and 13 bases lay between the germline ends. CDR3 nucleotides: TGTGCCAGCAGCTTTTTAGGAATGGGGACTGAAGCTTTCTTT. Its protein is CASSFLGMGTEAFF. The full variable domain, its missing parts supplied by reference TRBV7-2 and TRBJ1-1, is GAGVSQSPSNKVTEKGKDVELRCDPISGHTALYWYRQSLGQGLEFLIYFQGNSAPDKSGLPSDRFSAERTGGSVSTLTIQRTQQEDSAVYLCASSFLGMGTEAFFGQGTRLTVV.

CDR3 bases: TGTGCAAGTCGCCCCCGCGGCTCTGGCCAGCACGAGGGCGGGACGGCCTACGAGCAGTACTTC. Protein sequence: CASRPRGSGQHEGGTAYEQYF. The J gene is TRBJ2-7, the V gene TRBV12-2; the DNA was not used to check the table's D call, TRBD2. TRBV12-2 corresponds to a pseudogene. The CDR3 covers 21 residues.

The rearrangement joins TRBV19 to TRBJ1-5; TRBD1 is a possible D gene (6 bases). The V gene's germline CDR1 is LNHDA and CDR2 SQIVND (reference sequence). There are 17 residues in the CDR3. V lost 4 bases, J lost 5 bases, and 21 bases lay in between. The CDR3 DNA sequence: TGTGCCAGTAGTACCCTAGAGGGGGTCACGTCATATCAGCCCCAGCATTTT. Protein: CASSTLEGVTSYQPQHF. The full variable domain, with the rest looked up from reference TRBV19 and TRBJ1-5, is DGGITQSPKYLFRKEGQNVTLSCEQNLNHDAMYWYRQDPGQGLRLIYYSQIVNDFQKGDIAEGYSVSREKKESFPLTVTSAQKNPTAFYLCASSTLEGVTSYQPQHFGDGTRLSIL.

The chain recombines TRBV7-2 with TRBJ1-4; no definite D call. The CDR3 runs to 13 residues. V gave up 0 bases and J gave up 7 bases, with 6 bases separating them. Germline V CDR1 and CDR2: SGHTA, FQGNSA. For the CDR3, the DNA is TGTGCCAGCAGCTTAGCCCGGGGTGAAAAACTGTTTTTT. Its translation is CASSLARGEKLFF. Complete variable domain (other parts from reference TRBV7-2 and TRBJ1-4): GAGVSQSPSNKVTEKGKDVELRCDPISGHTALYWYRQSLGQGLEFLIYFQGNSAPDKSGLPSDRFSAERTGGSVSTLTIQRTQQEDSAVYLCASSLARGEKLFFGSGTQLSVL.

In DNA form, the CDR3 reads TGTGCCAGCAGCTTAGGCCCCGAGCAGTTCTTC. Its protein is CASSLGPEQFF. The chain has TRBV13 and TRBJ2-1; no reliable D call. V was trimmed by 0 bases and J by 10 bases, leaving 4 bases between them. CDR3 length: 11 amino acids. The germline CDR1 and CDR2 sequences are PRHDT and FYEKMQ (reference sequence).

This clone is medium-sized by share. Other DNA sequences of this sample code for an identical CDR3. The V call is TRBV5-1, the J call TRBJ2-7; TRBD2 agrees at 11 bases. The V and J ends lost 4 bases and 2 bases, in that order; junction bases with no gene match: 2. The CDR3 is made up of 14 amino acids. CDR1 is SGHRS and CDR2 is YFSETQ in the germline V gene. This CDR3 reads CASSVAGGPYEQYF. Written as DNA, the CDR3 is TGCGCCAGCAGCGTAGCGGGGGGGCCCTACGAGCAGTACTTC.

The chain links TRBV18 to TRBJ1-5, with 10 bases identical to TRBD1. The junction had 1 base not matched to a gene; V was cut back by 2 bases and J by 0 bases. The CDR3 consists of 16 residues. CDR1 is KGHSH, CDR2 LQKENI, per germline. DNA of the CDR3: TGTGCCAGCTCACCAGGGACAGGGGATAGCAATCAGCCCCAGCATTTT. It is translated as CASSPGTGDSNQPQHF.

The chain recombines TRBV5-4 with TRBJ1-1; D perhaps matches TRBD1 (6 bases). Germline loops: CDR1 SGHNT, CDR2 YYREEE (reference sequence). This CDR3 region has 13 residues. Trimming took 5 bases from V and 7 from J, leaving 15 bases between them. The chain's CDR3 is CASSYDRNLEAFF. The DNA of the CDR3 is TGTGCCAGCAGTTACGACAGGAACCTTGAAGCTTTCTTT.